The rows below give T cell receptor beta chains drawn from one sample of a study of early T cells in non-severe SARS-CoV-2 infection. One entry per CDR3 protein, called by TCRdb with MiXCR from the 5' RACE reads. The sample contains about 60,000 distinct CDR3 sequences, roughly 12% of which appear only once. Sequenced input: whole blood. These receptors originate from an adult who was a healthcare worker with PCR-confirmed SARS-CoV-2 infection or an uninfected control (not recorded which). The CDR3 runs from the conserved cysteine through the conserved F or W. Fields, in order: D gene, clone size, J gene, V gene, CDR3 protein, CDR3 DNA. The D gene is left open where the match is weak. Rows give clone size only sometimes, using once, few, many, or a class for an expanded clone.

d_gene: -
abundance: -
j_gene: TRBJ2-7
v_gene: TRBV7-8
CDR3aa: CASSLTDFTYEQYF
CDR3nt: TGTGCCAGCAGCTTAACGGACTTTACCTACGAGCAGTACTTC

d_gene: -
abundance: many
j_gene: TRBJ1-1
v_gene: TRBV10-2
CDR3aa: CASSEDPLYTEAFF
CDR3nt: TGCGCCAGCAGTGAGGACCCTTTATACACTGAAGCTTTCTTT

d_gene: -
abundance: -
j_gene: TRBJ1-1
v_gene: TRBV11-2
CDR3aa: CASSLVAGNTEAFF
CDR3nt: TGTGCCAGCAGCTTAGTGGCAGGGAACACTGAAGCTTTCTTT

d_gene: TRBD1
abundance: few
j_gene: TRBJ2-6
v_gene: TRBV30
CDR3aa: CAWRGQGAANVLTF
CDR3nt: TGTGCCTGGAGGGGACAGGGGGCAGCCAACGTCCTGACTTTC

d_gene: -
abundance: -
j_gene: TRBJ2-1
v_gene: TRBV28
CDR3aa: CASSQDLNNEQFF
CDR3nt: TGTGCCAGCAGCCAAGACTTAAACAATGAGCAGTTCTTC

d_gene: -
abundance: few
j_gene: TRBJ1-4
v_gene: TRBV7-9
CDR3aa: CAGGTSTNEKLFF
CDR3nt: TGTGCCGGGGGGACTTCAACTAATGAAAAACTGTTTTTT

d_gene: -
abundance: once
j_gene: TRBJ2-3
v_gene: TRBV20-1
CDR3aa: CSATIRDTQYF
CDR3nt: TGCAGTGCTACGATAAGGGATACGCAGTATTTT

d_gene: -
abundance: many
j_gene: TRBJ2-1
v_gene: TRBV11-2
CDR3aa: CASSLRDLYNEQFF
CDR3nt: TGTGCCAGCAGCCTTCGCGACTTATACAATGAGCAGTTCTTC

d_gene: TRBD2
abundance: few
j_gene: TRBJ2-3
v_gene: TRBV20-1
CDR3aa: CSASLGAGGSTDTQYF
CDR3nt: TGCAGTGCTAGCCTAGGGGCGGGAGGGAGCACAGATACGCAGTATTTT

d_gene: -
abundance: many
j_gene: TRBJ1-5
v_gene: TRBV6-6
CDR3aa: CASSSYMVPSNQPQHF
CDR3nt: TGTGCCAGCAGTTCCTATATGGTGCCTAGCAATCAGCCCCAGCATTTT

d_gene: -
abundance: few
j_gene: TRBJ1-1
v_gene: TRBV5-1
CDR3aa: CASSLALRGSNTEAFF
CDR3nt: TGCGCCAGCAGCTTGGCATTACGGGGGTCGAACACTGAAGCTTTCTTT

d_gene: TRBD2
abundance: -
j_gene: TRBJ2-1
v_gene: TRBV24-1
CDR3aa: CATSDLGLAGGNEQFF
CDR3nt: TGTGCCACCAGTGATTTAGGACTAGCGGGAGGCAATGAGCAGTTCTTC

d_gene: TRBD2
abundance: few
j_gene: TRBJ2-1
v_gene: TRBV7-2
CDR3aa: CASSASGSYNEQFF
CDR3nt: TGTGCCAGCAGCGCTAGCGGGAGCTACAATGAGCAGTTCTTC

d_gene: -
abundance: -
j_gene: TRBJ1-4
v_gene: TRBV5-6
CDR3aa: CASSLSLSNEKLFF
CDR3nt: TGTGCCAGCAGCTTGTCCCTATCTAATGAAAAACTGTTTTTT

d_gene: TRBD1
abundance: many
j_gene: TRBJ2-2
v_gene: TRBV6-1
CDR3aa: CASSAAAGGSSGELFF
CDR3nt: TGTGCCAGCAGTGCCGCGGCAGGGGGCTCATCCGGGGAGCTGTTTTTT

d_gene: -
abundance: -
j_gene: TRBJ2-3
v_gene: TRBV6-6
CDR3aa: CASSYSMGDTQYF
CDR3nt: TGTGCCAGCAGTTACTCGATGGGAGATACGCAGTATTTT

d_gene: TRBD2
abundance: many
j_gene: TRBJ2-1
v_gene: TRBV28
CDR3aa: CASSRTGLAGDEQFF
CDR3nt: TGTGCCAGCAGCCGCACGGGACTAGCAGGAGATGAGCAGTTCTTC

d_gene: -
abundance: few
j_gene: TRBJ1-3
v_gene: TRBV20-1
CDR3aa: CSARDIHSGNTIYF
CDR3nt: TGCAGTGCTAGAGACATTCACTCTGGAAACACCATATATTTT

d_gene: TRBD2
abundance: -
j_gene: TRBJ2-1
v_gene: TRBV4-2
CDR3aa: CASSQDSRTSGDNEQFF
CDR3nt: TGTGCCAGCAGCCAAGATTCAAGGACTAGCGGAGACAATGAGCAGTTCTTC

d_gene: TRBD1
abundance: few
j_gene: TRBJ1-4
v_gene: TRBV20-1
CDR3aa: CSAAPGGTGTTNEKLFF
CDR3nt: TGCAGTGCTGCCCCGGGCGGGACAGGGACAACTAATGAAAAACTGTTTTTT

d_gene: -
abundance: many
j_gene: TRBJ2-3
v_gene: TRBV20-1
CDR3aa: CSASTSSTDTQYF
CDR3nt: TGCAGTGCTAGTACTAGTAGCACAGATACGCAGTATTTT

d_gene: TRBD2
abundance: many
j_gene: TRBJ2-3
v_gene: TRBV29-1
CDR3aa: CSVIAGNKADTQYF
CDR3nt: TGCAGCGTCATAGCGGGTAATAAAGCAGATACGCAGTATTTT

d_gene: -
abundance: -
j_gene: TRBJ1-5
v_gene: TRBV6-6
CDR3aa: CASSWTSRSNQPQHF
CDR3nt: TGTGCCAGCAGTTGGACGAGCAGGAGCAATCAGCCCCAGCATTTT

d_gene: TRBD2
abundance: many
j_gene: TRBJ2-1
v_gene: TRBV7-3
CDR3aa: CASSLEGTSGRNEQFF
CDR3nt: TGTGCCAGCAGCTTAGAGGGGACTAGCGGGAGGAATGAGCAGTTCTTC

d_gene: -
abundance: -
j_gene: TRBJ2-7
v_gene: TRBV12-3/TRBV12-4
CDR3aa: CASSLNGIDYEQYF
CDR3nt: TGTGCCAGCAGTTTGAATGGAATAGACTACGAGCAGTACTTC

d_gene: TRBD2
abundance: many
j_gene: TRBJ2-7
v_gene: TRBV6-6
CDR3aa: CASAGGRAYEQYF
CDR3nt: TGTGCCAGCGCGGGGGGGCGAGCCTACGAGCAGTACTTC

d_gene: -
abundance: few
j_gene: TRBJ2-5
v_gene: TRBV29-1
CDR3aa: CSGRTGGPETQYF
CDR3nt: TGCAGCGGCAGGACAGGAGGGCCAGAGACCCAGTACTTC

d_gene: -
abundance: many
j_gene: TRBJ2-2
v_gene: TRBV7-6
CDR3aa: CASSLTNTGELFF
CDR3nt: TGTGCCAGCAGCTTAACGAACACCGGGGAGCTGTTTTTT

d_gene: -
abundance: -
j_gene: TRBJ1-2
v_gene: TRBV7-9
CDR3aa: CASSFEGGPYGYTF
CDR3nt: TGTGCCAGCAGCTTCGAGGGAGGTCCATATGGCTACACCTTC

d_gene: -
abundance: many
j_gene: TRBJ2-2
v_gene: TRBV30
CDR3aa: CAWSLGTNTGELFF
CDR3nt: TGTGCCTGGTCCTTAGGGACAAACACCGGGGAGCTGTTTTTT

d_gene: -
abundance: many
j_gene: TRBJ2-5
v_gene: TRBV5-1
CDR3aa: CASSRTDQETQYF
CDR3nt: TGCGCCAGCAGCCGGACAGACCAAGAGACCCAGTACTTC

d_gene: -
abundance: many
j_gene: TRBJ2-1
v_gene: TRBV11-2
CDR3aa: CASSFGIGEQFF
CDR3nt: TGTGCCAGCAGCTTCGGAATCGGTGAGCAGTTCTTC

d_gene: TRBD2
abundance: many
j_gene: TRBJ2-1
v_gene: TRBV3-1
CDR3aa: CASSQDVTSGPPYNEQFF
CDR3nt: TGTGCCAGCAGCCAAGATGTTACTAGCGGGCCCCCCTACAATGAGCAGTTCTTC

d_gene: TRBD2
abundance: -
j_gene: TRBJ2-1
v_gene: TRBV28
CDR3aa: CASSHPGTREYNEQFF
CDR3nt: TGTGCCAGCAGTCATCCCGGGACTAGGGAGTACAATGAGCAGTTCTTC

d_gene: TRBD2
abundance: -
j_gene: TRBJ2-7
v_gene: TRBV20-1
CDR3aa: CSARGGPPGLAGGYEQYF
CDR3nt: TGCAGTGCTAGGGGAGGCCCGCCGGGACTAGCGGGAGGATACGAGCAGTACTTC

d_gene: TRBD1
abundance: -
j_gene: TRBJ1-5
v_gene: TRBV6-2/TRBV6-3
CDR3aa: CASSSTGSNQPQHF
CDR3nt: TGTGCCAGCAGCTCGACAGGGAGCAATCAGCCCCAGCATTTT

d_gene: -
abundance: few
j_gene: TRBJ1-2
v_gene: TRBV28
CDR3aa: CASSFGGPYGYTF
CDR3nt: TGTGCCAGCAGTTTCGGGGGACCCTATGGCTACACCTTC

d_gene: -
abundance: many
j_gene: TRBJ1-1
v_gene: TRBV7-9
CDR3aa: CASSLEAPGRTPNSQNEAFF
CDR3nt: TGTGCCAGCAGCTTAGAGGCCCCGGGTCGTACCCCAAACAGCCAAAATGAAGCTTTCTTT

d_gene: -
abundance: few
j_gene: TRBJ2-6
v_gene: TRBV27
CDR3aa: CASSSYGFSGANVLTF
CDR3nt: TGTGCCAGCAGTTCCTACGGTTTCTCTGGGGCCAACGTCCTGACTTTC

d_gene: -
abundance: few
j_gene: TRBJ2-3
v_gene: TRBV11-2
CDR3aa: CASSSTLGKGDTQYF
CDR3nt: TGTGCCAGCAGCTCCACCCTGGGGAAGGGGGATACGCAGTATTTT

d_gene: -
abundance: -
j_gene: TRBJ2-7
v_gene: TRBV28
CDR3aa: CASSTRSYEQYF
CDR3nt: TGTGCGAGCAGCACGAGATCCTACGAGCAGTACTTC

d_gene: TRBD1
abundance: few
j_gene: TRBJ1-5
v_gene: TRBV12-3/TRBV12-4
CDR3aa: CASSLQGNKQPQHF
CDR3nt: TGTGCCAGCAGCCTACAGGGGAATAAGCAGCCCCAGCATTTT

d_gene: -
abundance: few
j_gene: TRBJ2-7
v_gene: TRBV27
CDR3aa: CASSPDGPDDEQYF
CDR3nt: TGTGCCAGCAGTCCAGACGGACCCGACGACGAGCAGTACTTC

d_gene: -
abundance: few
j_gene: TRBJ1-2
v_gene: TRBV4-1
CDR3aa: CASSQEGINYGYTF
CDR3nt: TGCGCCAGCAGCCAAGAGGGGATTAACTATGGCTACACCTTC

d_gene: TRBD1
abundance: few
j_gene: TRBJ2-6
v_gene: TRBV28
CDR3aa: CASSLPWTGGSGANVLTF
CDR3nt: TGTGCCAGCAGTTTACCCTGGACAGGGGGCTCTGGGGCCAACGTCCTGACTTTC

d_gene: TRBD1
abundance: many
j_gene: TRBJ1-1
v_gene: TRBV13
CDR3aa: CASSSRDRNTEAFF
CDR3nt: TGTGCCAGCAGCTCCCGGGACAGGAACACTGAAGCTTTCTTT

d_gene: TRBD1
abundance: -
j_gene: TRBJ2-7
v_gene: TRBV2
CDR3aa: CATLNRGYEQYF
CDR3nt: TGTGCCACCCTCAACAGGGGGTACGAGCAGTACTTC

d_gene: TRBD2
abundance: many
j_gene: TRBJ2-5
v_gene: TRBV7-2
CDR3aa: CASSLGLADQETQYF
CDR3nt: TGTGCCAGCAGCTTAGGGCTAGCGGACCAAGAGACCCAGTACTTC

d_gene: TRBD1
abundance: few
j_gene: TRBJ2-7
v_gene: TRBV20-1
CDR3aa: CSATHHRGGTYEQYF
CDR3nt: TGCAGTGCTACACACCACAGGGGCGGAACCTACGAGCAGTACTTC

d_gene: TRBD2
abundance: -
j_gene: TRBJ2-7
v_gene: TRBV27
CDR3aa: CASSLREPYEQYF
CDR3nt: TGTGCCAGCAGTTTGCGGGAGCCATACGAGCAGTACTTC

d_gene: TRBD2
abundance: many
j_gene: TRBJ2-3
v_gene: TRBV2
CDR3aa: CAGSGGSGYTQYF
CDR3nt: TGTGCCGGTAGCGGCGGGAGCGGATATACGCAGTATTTT

d_gene: TRBD1
abundance: -
j_gene: TRBJ1-1
v_gene: TRBV28
CDR3aa: CASSWGTVNTEAFF
CDR3nt: TGTGCCAGCAGTTGGGGGACAGTGAACACTGAAGCTTTCTTT

d_gene: -
abundance: many
j_gene: TRBJ2-7
v_gene: TRBV12-3/TRBV12-4
CDR3aa: CASSLGQASSQYF
CDR3nt: TGTGCCAGCAGTTTAGGCCAGGCCTCCTCGCAGTACTTC

d_gene: -
abundance: many
j_gene: TRBJ2-3
v_gene: TRBV13
CDR3aa: CASSLTRAPDTQYF
CDR3nt: TGTGCCAGCAGCTTAACCAGGGCTCCAGATACGCAGTATTTT

d_gene: TRBD1
abundance: few
j_gene: TRBJ1-5
v_gene: TRBV12-3/TRBV12-4
CDR3aa: CASSPGQGIQPQHF
CDR3nt: TGTGCCAGCAGCCCCGGACAGGGCATTCAGCCCCAGCATTTT

d_gene: -
abundance: many
j_gene: TRBJ2-7
v_gene: TRBV28
CDR3aa: CASSLGDYEQYF
CDR3nt: TGTGCCAGCAGTTTAGGGGACTACGAGCAGTACTTC

d_gene: -
abundance: many
j_gene: TRBJ2-1
v_gene: TRBV7-9
CDR3aa: CASSPPGGYNEQFF
CDR3nt: TGTGCCAGCAGCCCGCCTGGGGGATACAATGAGCAGTTCTTC